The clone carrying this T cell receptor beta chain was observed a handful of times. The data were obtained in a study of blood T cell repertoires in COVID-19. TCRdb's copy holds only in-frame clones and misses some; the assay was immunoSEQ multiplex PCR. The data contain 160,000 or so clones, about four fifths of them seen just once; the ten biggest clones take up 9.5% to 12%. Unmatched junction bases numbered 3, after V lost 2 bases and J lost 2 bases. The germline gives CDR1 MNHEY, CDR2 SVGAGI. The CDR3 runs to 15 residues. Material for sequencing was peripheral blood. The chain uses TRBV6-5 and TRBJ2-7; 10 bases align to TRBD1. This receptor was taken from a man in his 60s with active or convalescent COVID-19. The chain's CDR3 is CASSYDGTGAYEQYF. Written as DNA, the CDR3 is TGTGCCAGCAGTTACGACGGGACAGGGGCCTACGAGCAGTACTTC.